The TCR beta chain described here comes from a study of beta chain features in type 1 diabetes. At the level of the study: All of the samples together had roughly 110 million sorted cells examined.

One heparinised draw of blood, averaging roughly 110 mL, came from each donor. Staining for CD45RO/CCR7/CD25/CD127/CD95/CD27 allowed sorting of CD4+ naive, central memory, regulatory and stem cell-like memory cells. Expressed TCRB transcripts were sequenced because the isolated RNA had all been reverse transcribed beforehand. This table comes from immunoSEQ multiplex PCR, and its TCRdb copy is limited to in-frame clones, with some not included. The data show a few hundred thousand clones, 16% seen once. Study-wide points: The study found moderately but significantly shorter TCRB CDR3s in all four CD4+ subsets of Type 1 diabetes patients. Here, the possible influence of HLA type (on TCRB rearrangement) remained unresolved.

This CDR3 is built from 13 residues. Germline CDR1 is GTSNPN and CDR2 is SVGIG (reference sequence). The junction had 3 bases not matched to a gene; V was cut back by 5 bases and J by 2 bases. In its sample, this clone was seen a few times. Antigen: not known. Sample: naive CD4+ T cells from blood. The sequence was obtained from a man aged 25-45 years with type 1 diabetes. The chain joins TRBV30 to TRBJ2-5, with 9 bases that match TRBD1. The CDR3 bases are TGTGCCTGGGAAGACAGGGGGCAAGAGACCCAGTACTTC. Translating it yields CAWEDRGQETQYF.